This record concerns one TCR beta chain sequence. In the original workflow: Reference gene primer amplification yielded estimated nucleated cell counts. TCRdb's table, derived via immunoSEQ multiplex PCR, lists solely in-frame clones and lacks some. From that table come the V and J calls and clone size; the DNA was used to work out D and trimming. The top ten clones hold approximately 0.3% of a sample with 650,000 to 800,000 clones, 80% to 90% of them seen once. This sample was taken from a study of blood T cell repertoires in COVID-19. Background on the study: Some COVID-19 samples were acute and others convalescent; all came from the United States, Italy and Spain. PBMCs, B-cell-depleted T cells, or T cells provided the cDNA or gDNA that made up the material.

This receptor was obtained from a woman younger than 35 with acute or convalescent COVID-19. Sequences were obtained from peripheral blood.

CDR3 DNA sequence: TGTGCCAGCAGTTTGACCGGGACAGTGAATGAAGCTTTCTTT. Translating gives CASSLTGTVNEAFF. This chain connects TRBV27 to TRBJ1-1, with 7 bases aligning to TRBD1. The CDR3 runs to 14 residues. CDR1 and CDR2 (germline): MNHEY, SMNVEV (reference sequence). The trim removed 3 bases at V and 7 bases at J, leaving 8 bases unmatched.